This passage covers 9 T cell receptor beta chains from one sample sequenced in a study of shared clonotypes between healthy human individuals (dated by TCRdb to the early 2020s). The library was obtained by the immunoSEQ multiplex PCR assay. Drawn from immuneACCESS, this table holds only the in-frame rearrangements with V and J called that TCRdb kept. Clones are partly lost; checked studies trace under half to an unresolved V gene and leave the rest unexplained. Within this sample are millions of clones, with 95% of them counted one time only. The ten largest clonotypes hold about 0.13% of the sample. Specimen: naive CD4+ T cells sorted from blood. The sample's cell subset or site label, decoded: CD45RA+ positively selected. The receptors were gathered from a man younger than 30 in good health.

The V and J genes are TRBV4-1 and TRBJ2-3, with D possibly being TRBD2 (5 bases). The CDR3 covers 15 residues. Per germline, CDR1 MGHRA and CDR2 YSYEKL. The V and J ends lost 0 bases and 4 bases respectively, with 11 bases between them. The chain's CDR3 is CASSQDWSGSDTQYF. CDR3 coding DNA: TGCGCCAGCAGCCAAGATTGGTCGGGGTCAGATACGCAGTATTTT.

Details on this clone: The same CDR3 can be traced to other DNA sequences in this sample. The genes are TRBV7-3 and TRBJ1-6, with 8 nucleotides matching TRBD1. Germline loops: CDR1 SGHTA, CDR2 FQGTGA. The trim removed 5 bases at V and 6 bases at J, leaving 3 bases unmatched. This CDR3 spans 14 amino acids. The CDR3 region is CASSPDRGNSPLHF. DNA for the CDR3: TGTGCCAGCAGCCCCGACAGGGGTAATTCACCCCTCCACTTT.

The chain carries TRBV30 and TRBJ2-7; TRBD1 or TRBD2 may be the D gene (5 bases each). V was clipped by 2 bases and J by 6 bases, with 14 bases between them. The CDR3 runs 13 residues. The germline CDR1 and CDR2 sequences are GTSNPN and SVGIG (reference sequence). CDR3 nucleotide sequence: TGTGCCTGGAGTAGGGACCCCACCAGCGAGCAGTACTTC. This translates into CAWSRDPTSEQYF.

The chain recombines TRBV5-1 with TRBJ1-6; perhaps TRBD1 as D (6 bases). Germline CDR1 and CDR2: SGHRS and YFSETQ. Between the trimmed V and J ends, which lost 2 bases and 0 bases, there was a span of 9 bases. The CDR3 is 16 residues long. The DNA for the CDR3 is TGCGCCAGCAGCTTACAGGGATACTCCTATAATTCACCCCTCCACTTT. This gives the protein CASSLQGYSYNSPLHF.

The genes are TRBV7-9 and TRBJ1-5; D ambiguous. Germline CDR1 reads SEHNR; CDR2 reads FQNEAQ (reference sequence). The CDR3 is 16 residues long. V was pared by 1 base and J by 2 bases, with 12 bases between. CDR3 coding DNA: TGTGCCAGCAGCTTAGATCTGGGAGGTGGCAATCAGCCCCAGCATTTT. Amino acid sequence: CASSLDLGGGNQPQHF.

The chain has TRBV5-4 and TRBJ1-2, with TRBD1 identical over 8 bases. The CDR3 covers 15 residues. Per the germline V gene, CDR1 is SGHNT and CDR2 is YYREEE (reference sequence). Trimming at V came to 0 bases and at J to 5 bases, leaving 6 bases not matched to a gene. This CDR3 reads CASSLAQGARYGYTF. DNA of the CDR3: TGTGCCAGCAGCTTGGCGCAGGGGGCTAGGTATGGCTACACCTTC.

The count of this clone is one. This sample includes further DNA sequences coding for the same CDR3. The chain links TRBV5-4 to TRBJ2-7, with 15 bases lining up with TRBD2. Germline CDR1 reads SGHNT; CDR2 reads YYREEE (reference sequence). The CDR3 extends over 16 amino acids. V shed 0 bases, J shed 4 bases, and the junction held 2 bases outside the gene matches. In nucleotides, the CDR3 is TGTGCCAGCAGCTTGGGTGGACTAGCGGGAGGGTACGAGCAGTACTTC. Translated: CASSLGGLAGGYEQYF.

Turning to this clone: The sample holds other DNA sequences that translate to the same CDR3. This chain joins TRBV9 and TRBJ2-5; D remains unclear. Germline V gene lookup returns CDR1 SGDLS and CDR2 YYNGEE. V dropped 0 bases and J dropped 1 base, with 7 bases sitting between them. The CDR3 runs to 14 residues. The CDR3 DNA is TGTGCCAGCAGCGTAGGCCCCTCCCAAGAGACCCAGTACTTC. Encoded protein: CASSVGPSQETQYF.

V gene TRBV5-1 combines with J gene TRBJ2-1; 10 positions match TRBD2. Looked up from germline, CDR1 is SGHRS and CDR2 is YFSETQ. Germline trimming cut 7 bases from V and 8 bases from J; bases unmatched to any gene: 15. The CDR3 covers 16 residues. CDR3 nucleotide sequence: TGCGCCAGCGCCACTCTAGCGGGGGCCTCTGGGGATGAGCAGTTCTTC. Its protein is CASATLAGASGDEQFF.